This T cell receptor beta chain came from a study of blood T cell repertoires in COVID-19 (dated by TCRdb to 2018 to 2021). Looking at the study overall: Samples from collaborators originated in the United States, Italy and Spain and spanned both the acute and convalescent phases of COVID-19. The samples were drawn from two sources: the first 160 participants of the ongoing ImmuneRACE study, and fewer than 1,500 subjects contributed by 6 global collaborators. Sample metadata almost always included a de-identified subject ID, COVID-19 status, age in years and sex. The repertoires were made available in a free public database intended to serve as a resource for research on the immune response to SARS-CoV-2. HLA class I and class II types, where available, came from metadata supplied by the sample provider rather than from assay-based typing. The material from the prospective study consisted of cDNA or gDNA derived from T cells, B-cell-depleted T cells, or PBMCs. Subjects who had been exposed to COVID-19, were actively infected with it, or had recovered from it provided the deeply sampled blood TCRbeta repertoires that made up the dataset. Study-level results and caveats: The quantity of clinical and demographic metadata differed by source and by participant and was supplied without curation.

V is cut by 3 bases and J by 5 bases, and the space between the germline ends is 14 bases. CDR1 and CDR2 (SGHRS, YFSETQ) derive from the germline V gene. Including cysteine and phenylalanine, the CDR3 has 14 amino acids. Only the CDR3 DNA stays, 42 bases, in frame from base 1. TCRbeta CDR3 regions were amplified from genomic DNA by means of the immunoSEQ Assay, a bias-controlled multiplex PCR. From the authors' description of their analysis: The number of nucleated cells in each sample was estimated by amplification of reference gene primers within the assay. Sequence reads were collapsed and filtered to measure the absolute abundance of every unique TCRbeta CDR3 rearrangement. For each sample, productive Simpson clonality was calculated as the square root of Simpson's diversity index across productive rearrangements. TCRdb stores this immuneACCESS table with in-frame sequences only. Part of the clones is absent; in the studies checked, under half of the shortfall reflects unresolved V genes, and no reason is known for the rest. From that table come the V and J calls and clone size; the DNA was used to work out D and trimming. The sample table holds around 72,000 clones, of which roughly 90% were seen once. The top ten clonotypes cover approximately 31% of the sample.

This clone occurred once. Its specific antigen is unknown. Per-base qualities were not stored, and no clone one base away is much larger. Each collaborating institution followed its own protocols to collect whole blood in K2EDTA tubes. For TCRbeta analysis, collaborators shipped samples as frozen whole blood, isolated PBMCs, or DNA extracted from either of those sample types. This chain joins TRBV5-1 to TRBJ1-2; the D segment could be TRBD1, given 6 matching bases. The receptor was isolated from a man aged 50 to 59 with acute or convalescent COVID-19. The specimen sequenced was peripheral blood. At the DNA level, the sequence is TGCGCCAGCAGCTCCGGGACAAAGAATTATGGCTACACCTTC. This is translated as CASSSGTKNYGYTF.